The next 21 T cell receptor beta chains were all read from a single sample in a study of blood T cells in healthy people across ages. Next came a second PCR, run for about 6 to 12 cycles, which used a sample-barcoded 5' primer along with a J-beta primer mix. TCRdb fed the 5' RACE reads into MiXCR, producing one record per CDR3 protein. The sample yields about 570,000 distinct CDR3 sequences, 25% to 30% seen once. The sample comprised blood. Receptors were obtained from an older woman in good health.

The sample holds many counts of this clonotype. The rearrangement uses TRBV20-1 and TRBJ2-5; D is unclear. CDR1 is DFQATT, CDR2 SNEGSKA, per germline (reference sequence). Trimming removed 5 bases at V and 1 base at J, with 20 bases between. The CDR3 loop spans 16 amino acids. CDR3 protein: CSARQPGATTQETQYF. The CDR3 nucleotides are TGCAGTGCTCGTCAGCCCGGTGCCACAACCCAAGAGACCCAGTACTTC.

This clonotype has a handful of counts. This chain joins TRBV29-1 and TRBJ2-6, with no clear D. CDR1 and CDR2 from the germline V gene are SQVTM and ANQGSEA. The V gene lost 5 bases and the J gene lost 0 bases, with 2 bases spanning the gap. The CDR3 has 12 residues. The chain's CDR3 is CSVYSGANVLTF. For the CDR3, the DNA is TGCAGCGTTTACTCTGGGGCCAACGTCCTGACTTTC.

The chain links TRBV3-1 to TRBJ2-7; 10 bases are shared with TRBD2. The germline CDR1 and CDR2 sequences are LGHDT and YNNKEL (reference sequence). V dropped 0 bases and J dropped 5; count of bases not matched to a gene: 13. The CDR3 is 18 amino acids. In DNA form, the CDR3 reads TGTGCCAGCAGCCAAGATTCGCTAGCGGGGGTAGGTATCCACGAGCAGTACTTC. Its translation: CASSQDSLAGVGIHEQYF.

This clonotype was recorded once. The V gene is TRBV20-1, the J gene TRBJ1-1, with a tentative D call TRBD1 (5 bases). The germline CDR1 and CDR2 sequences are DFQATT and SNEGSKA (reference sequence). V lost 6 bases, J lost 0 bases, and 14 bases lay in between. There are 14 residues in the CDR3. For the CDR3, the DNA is TGCAGTGCCGCTCAGACAGTCATGAACACTGAAGCTTTCTTT. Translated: CSAAQTVMNTEAFF.

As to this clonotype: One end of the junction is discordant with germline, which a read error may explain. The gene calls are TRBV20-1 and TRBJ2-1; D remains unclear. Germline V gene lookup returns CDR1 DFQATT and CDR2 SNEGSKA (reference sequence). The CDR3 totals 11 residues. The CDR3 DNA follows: TGCAGTGCTAGAGATCCTCCCGAGCAGGTCTTC. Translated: CSARDPPEQVF.

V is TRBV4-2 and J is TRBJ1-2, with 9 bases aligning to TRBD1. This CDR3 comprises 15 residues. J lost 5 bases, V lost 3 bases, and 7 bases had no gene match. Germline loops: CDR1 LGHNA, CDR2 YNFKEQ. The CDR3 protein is CASSHDRGGTYGYTF. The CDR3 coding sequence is TGTGCCAGCAGCCACGACAGGGGGGGGACATATGGCTACACCTTC.

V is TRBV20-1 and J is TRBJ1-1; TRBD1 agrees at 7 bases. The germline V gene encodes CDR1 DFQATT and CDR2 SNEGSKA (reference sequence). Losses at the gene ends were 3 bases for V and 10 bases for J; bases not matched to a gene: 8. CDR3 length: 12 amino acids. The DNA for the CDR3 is TGCAGTGCTAGCGGCAGGGGGTCTGGAGCTTTCTTT. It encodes CSASGRGSGAFF.

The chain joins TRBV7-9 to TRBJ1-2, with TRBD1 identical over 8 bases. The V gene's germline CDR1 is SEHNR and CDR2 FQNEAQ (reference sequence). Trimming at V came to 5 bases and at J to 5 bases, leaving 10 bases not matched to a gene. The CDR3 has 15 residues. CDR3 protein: CASSPGQGSWYGYTF. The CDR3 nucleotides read TGTGCCAGCAGCCCTGGACAGGGATCTTGGTATGGCTACACCTTC.

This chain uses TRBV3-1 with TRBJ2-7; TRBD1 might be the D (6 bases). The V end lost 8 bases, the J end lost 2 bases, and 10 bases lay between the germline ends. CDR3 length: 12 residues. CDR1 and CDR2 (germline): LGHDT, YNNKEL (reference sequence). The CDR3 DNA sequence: TGTGCCAGCGGTAGGGGGACCTACGAGCAGTACTTC. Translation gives CASGRGTYEQYF.

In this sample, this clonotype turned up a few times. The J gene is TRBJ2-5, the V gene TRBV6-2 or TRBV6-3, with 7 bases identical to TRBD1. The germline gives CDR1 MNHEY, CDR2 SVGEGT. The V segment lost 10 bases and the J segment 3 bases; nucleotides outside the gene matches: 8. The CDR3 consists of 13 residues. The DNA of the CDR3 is TGTGCCACCAGCCCCGGGACAGAAGAGACCCAGTACTTC. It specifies CATSPGTEETQYF.

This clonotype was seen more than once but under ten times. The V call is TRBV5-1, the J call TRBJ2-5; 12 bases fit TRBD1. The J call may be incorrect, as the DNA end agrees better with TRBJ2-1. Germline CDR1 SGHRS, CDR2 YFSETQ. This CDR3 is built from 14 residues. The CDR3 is CASSYMGQGAEQFF. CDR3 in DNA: TGCGCCAGCAGCTACATGGGACAGGGGGCTGAGCAGTTCTTC.

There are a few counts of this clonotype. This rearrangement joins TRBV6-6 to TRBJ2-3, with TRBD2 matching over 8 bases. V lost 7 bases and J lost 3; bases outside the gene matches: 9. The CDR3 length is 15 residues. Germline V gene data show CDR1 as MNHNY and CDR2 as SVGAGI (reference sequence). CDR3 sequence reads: CASISPGGGTDTQYF. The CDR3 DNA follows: TGTGCCAGCATTTCCCCCGGCGGGGGGACAGATACGCAGTATTTT.

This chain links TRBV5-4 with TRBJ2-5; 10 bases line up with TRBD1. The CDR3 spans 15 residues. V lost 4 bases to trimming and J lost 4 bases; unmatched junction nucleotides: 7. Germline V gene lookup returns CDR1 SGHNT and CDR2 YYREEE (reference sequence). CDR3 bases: TGTGCCAGCAGCGGGGCGGGACAGGGGAGAGAGACCCAGTACTTC. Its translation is CASSGAGQGRETQYF.

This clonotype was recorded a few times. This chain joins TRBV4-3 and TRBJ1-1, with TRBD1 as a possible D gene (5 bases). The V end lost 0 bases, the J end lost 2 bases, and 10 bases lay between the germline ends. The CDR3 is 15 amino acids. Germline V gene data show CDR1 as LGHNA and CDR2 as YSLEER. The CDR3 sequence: CASSQEGEINTEAFF. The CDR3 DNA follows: TGCGCCAGCAGCCAAGAAGGGGAAATTAACACTGAAGCTTTCTTT.

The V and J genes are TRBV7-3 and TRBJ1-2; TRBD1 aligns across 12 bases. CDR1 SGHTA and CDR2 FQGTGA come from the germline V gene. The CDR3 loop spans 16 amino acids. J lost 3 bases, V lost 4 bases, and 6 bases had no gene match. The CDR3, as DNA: TGTGCCAGCAGCTCCACCGGGACAGGGGGCCACTATGGCTACACCTTC. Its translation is CASSSTGTGGHYGYTF.

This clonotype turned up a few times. CDR3 sequence (DNA): TGTGCCAGCAGTAAACTAAACACCGGGGAGCTGTTTTTT. Amino acids: CASSKLNTGELFF. V gene TRBV6-5 combines with J gene TRBJ2-2; D unclear. The germline V gene has CDR1 MNHEY and CDR2 SVGAGI. V was trimmed by 5 bases and J by 2 bases, leaving 6 bases between them. The CDR3 runs 13 residues.

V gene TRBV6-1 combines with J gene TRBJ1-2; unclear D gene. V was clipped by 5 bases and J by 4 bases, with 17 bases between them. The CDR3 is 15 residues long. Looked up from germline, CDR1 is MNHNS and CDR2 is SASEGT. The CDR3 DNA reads TGTGCCAGCAGTATCACGCTGGCAGTCCGCTATGGCTACACCTTC. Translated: CASSITLAVRYGYTF.

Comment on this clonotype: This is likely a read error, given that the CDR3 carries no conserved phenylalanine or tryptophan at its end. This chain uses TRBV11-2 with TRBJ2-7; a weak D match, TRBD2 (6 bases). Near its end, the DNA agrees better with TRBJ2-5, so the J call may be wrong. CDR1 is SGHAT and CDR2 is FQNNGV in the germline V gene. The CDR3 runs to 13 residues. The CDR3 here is CASSGGGEETQYL. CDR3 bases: TGTGCCAGCAGCGGTGGAGGGGAGGAGACCCAGTACCTC.

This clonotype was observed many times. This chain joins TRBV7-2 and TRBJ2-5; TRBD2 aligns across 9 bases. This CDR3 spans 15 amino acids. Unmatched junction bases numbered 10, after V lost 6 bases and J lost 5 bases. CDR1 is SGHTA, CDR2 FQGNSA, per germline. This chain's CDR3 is CASRRGGRGSETQYF. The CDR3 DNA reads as TGTGCCAGCAGGCGGGGGGGCCGGGGTTCTGAGACCCAGTACTTC.

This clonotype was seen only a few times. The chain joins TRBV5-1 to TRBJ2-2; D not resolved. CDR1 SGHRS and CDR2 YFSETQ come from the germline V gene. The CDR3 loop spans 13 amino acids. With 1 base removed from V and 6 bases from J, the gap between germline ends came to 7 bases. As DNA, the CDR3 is TGCGCCAGCAGCTTGCAAGGGCCCGGGGAGCTGTTTTTT. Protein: CASSLQGPGELFF.

The CDR3 loop is CASSQAHFGASTNNEQFF. The CDR3 DNA follows: TGTGCCAGCAGCCAAGCCCATTTCGGCGCCTCGACAAACAATGAGCAGTTCTTC. V usage is TRBV3-1 and J usage is TRBJ2-1; D is undetermined. The germline V and J ends were trimmed by 1 base and 5 bases, with 21 bases remaining between them. The CDR3 sequence is 18 residues long. Per germline, CDR1 LGHDT and CDR2 YNNKEL (reference sequence).